This T cell receptor beta chain was retrieved from a study of cytomegalovirus exposure and HLA in healthy donors. Findings of the study overall: A later analysis linked a missense variant in DCLRE1C to the trimming of TCR beta V and J genes. HLA allele associations emerged for about 16,000 TCR beta sequences in a later analysis, at 0.05 false discovery rate.

Germline CDR1 reads SGHTA; CDR2 reads FQGNSA. V lost 3 bases, J lost 5 bases, and 3 bases stayed unmatched. This CDR3 is built from 13 residues. This clone was counted between two and nine times. Its specificity is not known. Primers for the PCR totalled 60 Vbeta and 13 Jbeta. Libraries were prepared by immunoSEQ multiplex PCR; TCRdb keeps only in-frame clonotypes and omits some of them. The table shows roughly 150,000 clones, with around 72% occurring only once. This TCR was sampled from a young man in good health and CMV-seronegative. The gene calls are TRBV7-2 and TRBJ2-5, with 7 bases matching TRBD2. Source material: PBMCs. CDR3 bases: TGTGCCAGCAGCTTCTTGGGGGGGGAGACCCAGTACTTC. It encodes CASSFLGGETQYF.